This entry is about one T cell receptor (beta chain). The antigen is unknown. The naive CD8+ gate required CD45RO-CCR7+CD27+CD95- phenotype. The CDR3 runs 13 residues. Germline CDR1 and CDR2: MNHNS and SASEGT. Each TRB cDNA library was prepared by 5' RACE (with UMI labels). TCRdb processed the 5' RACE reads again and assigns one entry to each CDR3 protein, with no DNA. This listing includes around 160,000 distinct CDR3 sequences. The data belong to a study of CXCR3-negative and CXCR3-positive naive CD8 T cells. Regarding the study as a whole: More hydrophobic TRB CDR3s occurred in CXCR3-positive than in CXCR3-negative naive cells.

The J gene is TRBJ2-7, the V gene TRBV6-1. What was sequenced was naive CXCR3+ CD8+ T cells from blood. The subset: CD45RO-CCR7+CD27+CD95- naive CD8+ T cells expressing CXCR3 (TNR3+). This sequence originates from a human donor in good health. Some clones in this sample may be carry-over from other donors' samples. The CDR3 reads CASSGTVAYEQYF.